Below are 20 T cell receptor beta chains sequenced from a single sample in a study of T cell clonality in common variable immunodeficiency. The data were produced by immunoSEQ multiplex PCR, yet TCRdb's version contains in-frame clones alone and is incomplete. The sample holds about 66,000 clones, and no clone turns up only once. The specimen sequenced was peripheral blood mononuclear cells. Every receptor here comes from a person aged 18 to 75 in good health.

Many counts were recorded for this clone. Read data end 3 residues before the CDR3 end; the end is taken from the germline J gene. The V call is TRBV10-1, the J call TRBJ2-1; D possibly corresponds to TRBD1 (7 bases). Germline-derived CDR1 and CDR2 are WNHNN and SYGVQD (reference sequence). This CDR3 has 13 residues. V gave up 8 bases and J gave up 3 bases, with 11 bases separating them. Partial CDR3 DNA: TGCGCCAGCCCCAGGGGGGACTACAATGAG. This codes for CASPRGDYNE. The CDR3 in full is CASPRGDYNEQFF.

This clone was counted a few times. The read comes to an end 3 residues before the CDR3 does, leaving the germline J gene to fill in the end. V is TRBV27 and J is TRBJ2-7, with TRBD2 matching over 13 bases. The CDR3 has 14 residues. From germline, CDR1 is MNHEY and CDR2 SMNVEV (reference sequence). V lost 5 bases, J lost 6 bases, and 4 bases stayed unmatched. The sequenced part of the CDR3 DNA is TGTGCCAGCAGTGCCGGGACTAGCGGGATCGAG. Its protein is CASSAGTSGIE. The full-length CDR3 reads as CASSAGTSGIEQYF.

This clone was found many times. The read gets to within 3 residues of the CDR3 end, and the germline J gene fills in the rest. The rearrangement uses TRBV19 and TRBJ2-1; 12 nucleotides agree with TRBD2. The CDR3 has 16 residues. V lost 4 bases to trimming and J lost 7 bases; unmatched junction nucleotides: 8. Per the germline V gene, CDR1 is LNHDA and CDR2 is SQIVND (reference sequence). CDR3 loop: CASSTPLAGGANEQFF. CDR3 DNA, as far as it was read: TGTGCCAGTAGTACCCCACTAGCGGGAGGCGCTAATGAG.

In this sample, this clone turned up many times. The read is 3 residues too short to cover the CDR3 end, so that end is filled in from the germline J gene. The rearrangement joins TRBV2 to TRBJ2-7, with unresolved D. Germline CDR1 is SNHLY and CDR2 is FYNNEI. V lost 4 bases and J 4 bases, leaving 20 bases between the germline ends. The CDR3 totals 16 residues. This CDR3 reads CASSGPKGKYPYEQYF. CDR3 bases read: TGTGCCAGCAGTGGCCCGAAGGGCAAATATCCTTACGAG.

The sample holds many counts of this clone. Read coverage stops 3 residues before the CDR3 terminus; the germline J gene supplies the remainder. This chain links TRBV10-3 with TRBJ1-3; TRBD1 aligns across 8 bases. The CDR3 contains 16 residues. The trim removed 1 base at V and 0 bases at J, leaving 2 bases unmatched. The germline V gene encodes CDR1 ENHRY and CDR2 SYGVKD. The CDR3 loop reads CAISEWTGYSGNTIYF. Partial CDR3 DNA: TGTGCCATCAGTGAGTGGACAGGGTACTCTGGAAACACC.

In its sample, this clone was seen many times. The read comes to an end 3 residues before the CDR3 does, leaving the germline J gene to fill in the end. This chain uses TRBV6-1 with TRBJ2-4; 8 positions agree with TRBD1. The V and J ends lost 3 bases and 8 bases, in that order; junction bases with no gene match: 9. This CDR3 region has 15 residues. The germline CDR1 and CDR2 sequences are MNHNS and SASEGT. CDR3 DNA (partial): TGTGCCAGCAGTGAGGGGGACAGGACTGGGGACATT. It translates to CASSEGDRTGDI. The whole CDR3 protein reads CASSEGDRTGDIQYF.

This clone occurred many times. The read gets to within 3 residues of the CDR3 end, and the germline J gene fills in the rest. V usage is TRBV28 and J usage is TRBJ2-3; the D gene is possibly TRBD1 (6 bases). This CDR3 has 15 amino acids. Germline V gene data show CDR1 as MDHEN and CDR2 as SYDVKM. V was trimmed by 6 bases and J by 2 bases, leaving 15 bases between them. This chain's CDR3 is CASRRGGVPTDTQYF. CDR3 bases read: TGTGCCAGCAGGAGAGGGGGAGTCCCCACAGATACG.

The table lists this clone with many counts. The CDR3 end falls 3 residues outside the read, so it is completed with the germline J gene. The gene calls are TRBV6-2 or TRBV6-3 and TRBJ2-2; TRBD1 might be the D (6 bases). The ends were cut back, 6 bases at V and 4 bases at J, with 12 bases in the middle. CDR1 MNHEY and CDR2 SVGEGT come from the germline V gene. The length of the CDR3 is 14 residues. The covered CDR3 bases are TGTGCCAGCAGGAGACAGGCCACCACCGGGGAG. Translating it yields CASRRQATTGE. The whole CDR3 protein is CASRRQATTGELFF.

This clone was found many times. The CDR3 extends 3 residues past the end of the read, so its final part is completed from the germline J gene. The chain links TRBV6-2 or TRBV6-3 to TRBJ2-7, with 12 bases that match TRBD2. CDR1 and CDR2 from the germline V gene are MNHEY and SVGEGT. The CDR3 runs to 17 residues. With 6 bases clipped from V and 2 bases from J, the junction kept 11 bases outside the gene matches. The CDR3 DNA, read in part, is TGTGCCAGCAGACACCGGTCTAGCGGGAGGGGTACCTACGAG. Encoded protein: CASRHRSSGRGTYE. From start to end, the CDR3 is CASRHRSSGRGTYEQYF.

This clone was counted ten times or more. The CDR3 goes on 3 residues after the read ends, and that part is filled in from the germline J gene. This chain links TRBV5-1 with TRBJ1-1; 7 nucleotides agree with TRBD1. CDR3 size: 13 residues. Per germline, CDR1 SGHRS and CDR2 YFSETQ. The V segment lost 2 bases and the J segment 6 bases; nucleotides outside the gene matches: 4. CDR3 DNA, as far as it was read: TGCGCCAGCAGCTTAGACAGGGTGGCTGAA. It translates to CASSLDRVAE. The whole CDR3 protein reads CASSLDRVAEAFF.

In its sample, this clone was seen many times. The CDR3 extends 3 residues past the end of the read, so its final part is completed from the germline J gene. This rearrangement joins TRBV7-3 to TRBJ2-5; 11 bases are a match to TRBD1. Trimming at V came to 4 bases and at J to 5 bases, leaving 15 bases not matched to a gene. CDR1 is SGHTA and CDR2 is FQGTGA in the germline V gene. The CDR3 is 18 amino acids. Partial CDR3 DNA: TGTGCCAGCAGCTCACCGTCTGGTAGGACAGGGGGCGGCGAGACC. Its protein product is CASSSPSGRTGGGET. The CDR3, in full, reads CASSSPSGRTGGGETQYF.

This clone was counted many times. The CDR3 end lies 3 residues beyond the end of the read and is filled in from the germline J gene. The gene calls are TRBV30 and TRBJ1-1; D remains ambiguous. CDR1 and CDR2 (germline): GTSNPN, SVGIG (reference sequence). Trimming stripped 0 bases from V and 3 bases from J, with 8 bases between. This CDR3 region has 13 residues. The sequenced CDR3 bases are TGTGCCTGGAGTGTACTCGGGGACACTGAA. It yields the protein CAWSVLGDTE. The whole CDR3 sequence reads CAWSVLGDTEAFF.

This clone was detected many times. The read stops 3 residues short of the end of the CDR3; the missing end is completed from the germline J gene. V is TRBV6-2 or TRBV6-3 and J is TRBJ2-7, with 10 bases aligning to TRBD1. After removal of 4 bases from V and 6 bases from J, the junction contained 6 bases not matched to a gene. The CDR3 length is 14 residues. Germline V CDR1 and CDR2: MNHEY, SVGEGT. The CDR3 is CASSSGQGSFEQYF. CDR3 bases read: TGTGCCAGCAGTTCGGGACAGGGGTCATTCGAG.

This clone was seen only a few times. The CDR3 sequence is CSAFRGRGQYEQYF. The sequenced CDR3 bases are TGCAGTGCTTTCCGCGGCAGGGGTCAATACGAG. The V gene is TRBV20-1, the J gene TRBJ2-7, with D perhaps TRBD1 (6 bases). The read ends 3 residues before the CDR3 terminus; that terminus is restored from the germline J gene. This CDR3 comprises 14 residues. The ends were cut back, 5 bases at V and 4 bases at J, with 18 bases in the middle. In germline, CDR1 is DFQATT, CDR2 SNEGSKA (reference sequence).

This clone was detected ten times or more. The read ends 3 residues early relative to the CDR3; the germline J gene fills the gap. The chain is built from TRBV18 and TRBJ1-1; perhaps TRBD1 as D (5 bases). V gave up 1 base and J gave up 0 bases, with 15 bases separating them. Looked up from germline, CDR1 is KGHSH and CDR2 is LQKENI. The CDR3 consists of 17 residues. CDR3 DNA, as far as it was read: TGTGCCAGCTCACCACTCCTTGGGCAGACAGTGAACACTGAA. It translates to CASSPLLGQTVNTE. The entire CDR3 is CASSPLLGQTVNTEAFF.

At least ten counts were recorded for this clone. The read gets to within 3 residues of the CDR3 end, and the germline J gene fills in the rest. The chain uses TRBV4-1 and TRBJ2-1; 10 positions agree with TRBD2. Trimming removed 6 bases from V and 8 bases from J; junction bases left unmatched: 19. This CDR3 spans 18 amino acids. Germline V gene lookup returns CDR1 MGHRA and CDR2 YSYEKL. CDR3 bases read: TGCGCCAGCAGGGGTCTAGCGGGAGCCACACAAGTGACGGATGAG. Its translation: CASRGLAGATQVTDE. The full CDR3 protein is CASRGLAGATQVTDEQFF.

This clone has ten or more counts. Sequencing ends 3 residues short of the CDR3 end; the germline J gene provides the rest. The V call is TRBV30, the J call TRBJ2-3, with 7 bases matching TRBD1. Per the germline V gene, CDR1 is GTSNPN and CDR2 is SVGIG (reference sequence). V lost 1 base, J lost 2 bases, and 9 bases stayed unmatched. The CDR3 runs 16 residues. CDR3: CAWSADRASLTDTQYF. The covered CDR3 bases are TGTGCCTGGAGTGCCGACAGGGCTTCTCTCACAGATACG.

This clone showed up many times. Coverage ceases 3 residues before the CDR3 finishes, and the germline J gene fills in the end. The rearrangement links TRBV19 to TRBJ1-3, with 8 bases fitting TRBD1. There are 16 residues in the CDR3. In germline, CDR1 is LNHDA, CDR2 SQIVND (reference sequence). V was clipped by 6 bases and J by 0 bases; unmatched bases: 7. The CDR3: CASSLRTGSSGNTIYF. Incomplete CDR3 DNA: TGTGCCAGTAGCCTTCGGACAGGGAGCTCTGGAAACACC.

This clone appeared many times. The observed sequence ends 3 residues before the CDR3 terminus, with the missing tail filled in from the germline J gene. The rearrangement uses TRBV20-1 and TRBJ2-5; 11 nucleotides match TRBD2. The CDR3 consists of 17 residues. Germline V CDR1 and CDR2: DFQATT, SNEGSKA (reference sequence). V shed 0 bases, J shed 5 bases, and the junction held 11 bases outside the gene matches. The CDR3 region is CSARDGKTSGMGETQYF. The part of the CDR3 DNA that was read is TGCAGTGCTAGAGATGGGAAGACTAGCGGGATGGGGGAGACC.

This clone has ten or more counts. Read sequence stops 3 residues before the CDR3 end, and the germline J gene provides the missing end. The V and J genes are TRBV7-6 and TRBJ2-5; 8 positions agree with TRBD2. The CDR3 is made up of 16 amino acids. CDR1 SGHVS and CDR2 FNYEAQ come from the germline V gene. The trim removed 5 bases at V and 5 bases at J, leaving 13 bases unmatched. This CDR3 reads CASSPLTAGGAETQYF. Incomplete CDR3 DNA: TGTGCCAGCAGCCCCCTTACCGCGGGGGGCGCGGAGACC.